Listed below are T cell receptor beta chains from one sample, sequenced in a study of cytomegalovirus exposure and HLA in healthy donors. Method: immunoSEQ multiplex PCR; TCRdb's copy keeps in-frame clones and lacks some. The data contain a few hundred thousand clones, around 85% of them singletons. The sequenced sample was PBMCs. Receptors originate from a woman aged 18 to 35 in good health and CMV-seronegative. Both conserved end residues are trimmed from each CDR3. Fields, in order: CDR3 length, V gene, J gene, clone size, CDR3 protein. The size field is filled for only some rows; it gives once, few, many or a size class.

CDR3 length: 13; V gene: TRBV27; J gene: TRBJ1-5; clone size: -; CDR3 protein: ASSPFRLSNQPQH
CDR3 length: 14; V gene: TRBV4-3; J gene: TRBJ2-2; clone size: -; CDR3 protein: ASSKTGGFGTGELF
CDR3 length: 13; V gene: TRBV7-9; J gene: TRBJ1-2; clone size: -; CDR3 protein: ASSLTARGRPGYT
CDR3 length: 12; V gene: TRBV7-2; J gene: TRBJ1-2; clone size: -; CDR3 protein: ASSIDSNDYGYT
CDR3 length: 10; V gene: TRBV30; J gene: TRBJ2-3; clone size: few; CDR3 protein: AWSPSELAPY
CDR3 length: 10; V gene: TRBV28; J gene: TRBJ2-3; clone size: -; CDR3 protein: ASRFVRGTQY
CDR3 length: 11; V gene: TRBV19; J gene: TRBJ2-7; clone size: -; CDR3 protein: ASSGPGFYEQY
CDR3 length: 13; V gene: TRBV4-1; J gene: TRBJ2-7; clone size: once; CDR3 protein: ASSLKSTVSYEQY
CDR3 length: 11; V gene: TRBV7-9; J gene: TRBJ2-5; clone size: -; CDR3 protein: ASSRLGVETQY
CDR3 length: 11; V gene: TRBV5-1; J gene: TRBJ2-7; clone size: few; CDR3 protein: ASSASGSYEQY
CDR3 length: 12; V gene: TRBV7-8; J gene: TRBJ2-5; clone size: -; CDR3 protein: ASTPKFSGETQY
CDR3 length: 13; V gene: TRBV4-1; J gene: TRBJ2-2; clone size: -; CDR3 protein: ASQPGGQKAGELF
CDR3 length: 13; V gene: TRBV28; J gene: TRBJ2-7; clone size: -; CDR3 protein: ASSSDRGVTYEQY
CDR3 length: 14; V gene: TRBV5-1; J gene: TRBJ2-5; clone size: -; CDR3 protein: ASKLAGAPFQETQY
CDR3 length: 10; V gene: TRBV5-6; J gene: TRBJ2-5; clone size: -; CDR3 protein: ASSVDLKTQY
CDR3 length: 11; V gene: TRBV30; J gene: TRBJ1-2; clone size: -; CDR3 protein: AGIGGLNYGYT
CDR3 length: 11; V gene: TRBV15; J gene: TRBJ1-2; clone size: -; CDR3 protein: ATSIDRDYGYT
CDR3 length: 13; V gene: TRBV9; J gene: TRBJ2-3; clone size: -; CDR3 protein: ASSVGTSGRDTQY
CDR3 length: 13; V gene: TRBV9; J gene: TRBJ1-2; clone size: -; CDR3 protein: ASSQRGGTGAGYT
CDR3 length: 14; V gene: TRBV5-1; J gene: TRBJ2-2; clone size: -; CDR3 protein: ASSLADSGNAGELF
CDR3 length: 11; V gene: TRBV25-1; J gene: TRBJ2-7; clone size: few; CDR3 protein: ATKAGGGYEQY
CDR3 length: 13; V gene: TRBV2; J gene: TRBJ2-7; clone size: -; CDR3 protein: ASSDGGKLTYEQY
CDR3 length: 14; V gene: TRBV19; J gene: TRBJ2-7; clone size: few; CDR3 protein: ASRLAGVGTSYEQY
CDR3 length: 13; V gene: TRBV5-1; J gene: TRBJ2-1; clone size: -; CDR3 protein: ASRDRTAAYNEQF
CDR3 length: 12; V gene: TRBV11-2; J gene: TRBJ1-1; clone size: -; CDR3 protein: ASRRTGGGTEAF
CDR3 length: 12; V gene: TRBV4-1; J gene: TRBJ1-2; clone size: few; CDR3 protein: ASSQDNSNYGYT
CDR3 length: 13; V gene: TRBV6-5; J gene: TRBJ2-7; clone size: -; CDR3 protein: ASSYVAGTNYEQY
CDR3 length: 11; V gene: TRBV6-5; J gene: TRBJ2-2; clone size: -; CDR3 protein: ATRGASAGELF
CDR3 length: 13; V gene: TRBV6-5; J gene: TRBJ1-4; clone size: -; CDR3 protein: ASGTSQGANEKLF